This section outlines one TCR beta chain sequence together with its context. Its cognate antigen is unknown. The CDR3 totals 17 residues. CDR1 is MNHEY and CDR2 is SMNVEV in the germline V gene (reference sequence). Trimming took 5 bases from V and 2 from J; bases not matched to a gene: 11. These data belong to a study of post-analysis software for immune sequencing data. Study conclusions and caveats: Among a handful of TRBV segments more frequent in patients than controls were TRBV5-6, TRBV5-1 and TRBV20-1.

Unique molecular identifiers were present in the TCR beta cDNA libraries. MiXCR, run by TCRdb on the PCR reads, gives a single entry per CDR3 protein. Among around 500,000 distinct CDR3 sequences listed, around a third were seen once. The V and J genes are TRBV27 and TRBJ2-4, with 8 bases identical to TRBD1. Sequenced sample: blood. This clonotype was sampled from a girl aged 2 to 17 with multiple sclerosis. In DNA form, the CDR3 reads TGTGCCAGCAGTCCTCAGGACAGGGCGGGATCCAAAAACATTCAGTACTTC. Translated, it gives CASSPQDRAGSKNIQYF.